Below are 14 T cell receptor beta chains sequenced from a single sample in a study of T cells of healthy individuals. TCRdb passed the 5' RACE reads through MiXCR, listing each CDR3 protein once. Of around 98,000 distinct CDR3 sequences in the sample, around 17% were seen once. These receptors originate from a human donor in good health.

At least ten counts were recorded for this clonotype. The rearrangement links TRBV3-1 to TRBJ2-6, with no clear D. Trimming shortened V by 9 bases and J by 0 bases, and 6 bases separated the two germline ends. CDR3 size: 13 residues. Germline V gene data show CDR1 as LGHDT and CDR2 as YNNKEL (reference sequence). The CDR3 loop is CASTSSGANVLTF. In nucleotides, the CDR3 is TGTGCCAGTACAAGCTCTGGGGCCAACGTCCTGACTTTC.

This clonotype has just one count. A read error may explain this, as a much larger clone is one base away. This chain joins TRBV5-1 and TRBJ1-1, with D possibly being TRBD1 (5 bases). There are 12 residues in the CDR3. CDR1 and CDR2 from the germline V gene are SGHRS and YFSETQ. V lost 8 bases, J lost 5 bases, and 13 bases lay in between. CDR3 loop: CASRRGSTEAFF. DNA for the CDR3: TGCGCCAGTAGACGGGGGTCTACTGAAGCTTTCTTT.

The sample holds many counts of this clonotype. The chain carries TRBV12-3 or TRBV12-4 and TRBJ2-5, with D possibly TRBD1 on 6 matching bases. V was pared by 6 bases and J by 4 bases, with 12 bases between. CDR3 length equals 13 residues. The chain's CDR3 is CASSPRGPETQYF. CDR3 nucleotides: TGTGCCAGCAGCCCCAGGGGTCCAGAGACCCAGTACTTC.

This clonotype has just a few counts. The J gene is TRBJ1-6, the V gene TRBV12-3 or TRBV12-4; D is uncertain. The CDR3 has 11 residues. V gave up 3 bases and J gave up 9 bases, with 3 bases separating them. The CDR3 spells CASSLVSPLHF. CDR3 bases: TGTGCCAGCAGTTTGGTTTCACCCCTCCACTTT.

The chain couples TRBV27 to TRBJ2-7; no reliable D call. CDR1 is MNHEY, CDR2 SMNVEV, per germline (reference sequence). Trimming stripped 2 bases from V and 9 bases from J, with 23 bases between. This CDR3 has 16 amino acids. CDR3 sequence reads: CASSLSHQSPLLGQYF. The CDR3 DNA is TGTGCCAGCAGTTTAAGTCATCAGTCACCCCTACTCGGGCAGTACTTC.

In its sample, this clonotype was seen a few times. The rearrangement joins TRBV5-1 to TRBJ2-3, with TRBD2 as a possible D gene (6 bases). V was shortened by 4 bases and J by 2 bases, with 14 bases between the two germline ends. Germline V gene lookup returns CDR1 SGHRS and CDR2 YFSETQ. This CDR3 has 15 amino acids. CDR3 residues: CASSLPSGLTDTQYF. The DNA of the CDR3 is TGCGCCAGCAGCCTGCCGAGCGGGCTCACAGATACGCAGTATTTT.

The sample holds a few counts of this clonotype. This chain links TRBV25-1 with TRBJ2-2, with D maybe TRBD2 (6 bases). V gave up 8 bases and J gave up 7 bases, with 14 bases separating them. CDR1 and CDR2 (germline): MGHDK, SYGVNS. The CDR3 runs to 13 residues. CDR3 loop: CASSRGGVGELFF. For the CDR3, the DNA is TGTGCCAGCTCCCGCGGCGGGGTCGGGGAGCTGTTTTTT.

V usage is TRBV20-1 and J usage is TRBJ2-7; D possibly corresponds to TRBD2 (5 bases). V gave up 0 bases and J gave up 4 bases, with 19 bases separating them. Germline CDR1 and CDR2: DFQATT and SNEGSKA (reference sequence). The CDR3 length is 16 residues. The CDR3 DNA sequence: TGCAGTGCTAGAGATGGTGCCGGCGGGCCTCCATACGAGCAGTACTTC. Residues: CSARDGAGGPPYEQYF.

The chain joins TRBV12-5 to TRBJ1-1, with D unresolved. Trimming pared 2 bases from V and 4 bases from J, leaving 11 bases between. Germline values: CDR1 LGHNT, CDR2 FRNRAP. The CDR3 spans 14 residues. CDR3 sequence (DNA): TGTGCTAGTGGTTTGAGCCTGGTGAGCACTGAAGCTTTCTTT. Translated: CASGLSLVSTEAFF.

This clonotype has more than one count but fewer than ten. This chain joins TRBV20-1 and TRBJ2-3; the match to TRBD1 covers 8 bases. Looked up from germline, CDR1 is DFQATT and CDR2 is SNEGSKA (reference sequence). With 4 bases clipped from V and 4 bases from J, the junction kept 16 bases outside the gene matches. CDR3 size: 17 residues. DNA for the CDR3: TGCAGTGCTACTTACTCAATCAGGGGGCCGGAGCCAGATACGCAGTATTTT. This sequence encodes CSATYSIRGPEPDTQYF.

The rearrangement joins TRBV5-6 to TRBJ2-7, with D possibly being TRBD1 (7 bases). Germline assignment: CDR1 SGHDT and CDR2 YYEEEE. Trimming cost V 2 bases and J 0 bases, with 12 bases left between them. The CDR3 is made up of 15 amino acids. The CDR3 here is CASSLGGGLSYEQYF. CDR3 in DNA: TGTGCCAGCAGCTTAGGAGGGGGCCTCTCCTACGAGCAGTACTTC.

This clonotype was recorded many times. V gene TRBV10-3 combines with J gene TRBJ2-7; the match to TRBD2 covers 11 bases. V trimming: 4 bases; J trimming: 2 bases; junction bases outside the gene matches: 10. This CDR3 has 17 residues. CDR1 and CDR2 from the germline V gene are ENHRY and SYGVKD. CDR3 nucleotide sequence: TGTGCCATCAGTGTCCCGGGACTAGCGGCGAATCCCTACGAGCAGTACTTC. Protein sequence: CAISVPGLAANPYEQYF.

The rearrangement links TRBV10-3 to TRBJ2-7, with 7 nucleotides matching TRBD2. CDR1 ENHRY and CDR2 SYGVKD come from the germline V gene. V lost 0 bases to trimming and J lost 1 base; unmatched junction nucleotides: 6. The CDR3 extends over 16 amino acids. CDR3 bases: TGTGCCATCAGTGAGTCAGTGCCGGGACTATCCTACGAGCAGTACTTC. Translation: CAISESVPGLSYEQYF.

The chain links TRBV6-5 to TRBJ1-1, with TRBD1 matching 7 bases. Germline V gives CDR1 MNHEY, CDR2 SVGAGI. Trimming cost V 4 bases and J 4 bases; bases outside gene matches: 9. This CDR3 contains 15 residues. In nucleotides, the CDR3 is TGTGCCAGCAGTTTGGGGACAGTAAGGTCCACTGAAGCTTTCTTT. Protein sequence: CASSLGTVRSTEAFF.